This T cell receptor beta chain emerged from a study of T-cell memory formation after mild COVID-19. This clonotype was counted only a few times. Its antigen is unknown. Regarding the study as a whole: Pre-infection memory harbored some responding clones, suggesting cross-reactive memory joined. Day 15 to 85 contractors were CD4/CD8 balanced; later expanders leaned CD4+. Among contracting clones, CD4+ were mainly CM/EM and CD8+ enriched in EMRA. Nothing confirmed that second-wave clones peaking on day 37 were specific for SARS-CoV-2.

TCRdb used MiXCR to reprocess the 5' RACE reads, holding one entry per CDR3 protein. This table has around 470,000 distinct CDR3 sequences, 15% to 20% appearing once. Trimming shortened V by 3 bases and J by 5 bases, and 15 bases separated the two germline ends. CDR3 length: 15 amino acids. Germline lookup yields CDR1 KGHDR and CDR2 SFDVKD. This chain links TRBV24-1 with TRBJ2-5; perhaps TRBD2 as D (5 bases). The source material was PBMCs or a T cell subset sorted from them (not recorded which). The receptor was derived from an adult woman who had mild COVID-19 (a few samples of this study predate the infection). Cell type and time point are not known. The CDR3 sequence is CATSDPRRAEETQYF. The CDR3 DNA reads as TGTGCCACCAGTGATCCCCGCCGAGCGGAGGAGACCCAGTACTTC.